This T cell receptor (beta chain) was captured in a study of tumor-infiltrating lymphocytes in primary liver carcinoma. Overall study context: Aged between 30 and 69 years, the patients were men and women.

This CDR3 has 15 residues. Per germline, CDR1 SGHVS and CDR2 FQNEAQ. A note on this clonotype: Its specificity is not known. The junction and the germline gene differ at one end; a read error may be behind it.

From approximately 550 ng of total RNA, TCR beta-specific cDNA was reverse-transcribed using a constant-region primer. Slightly modified ARM-PCR, run as three nested multiplex PCR rounds, produced the TCR beta libraries. The study ran its first two PCR rounds for roughly 10 cycles each, using TRBV1-TRBV30 forward primers and a C-beta reverse primer. MiXCR, run by TCRdb on the multiplex PCR reads, gives a single entry per CDR3 protein. The sample has about 120,000 distinct CDR3 sequences; around two thirds are singletons. Regarding the study as a whole: Less overlap was seen in tumor-adjacent and tumor-blood pairs than in tumor region pairs.

From unsorted bulk tissue weighing roughly 17-31 mg, DNA and RNA were co-extracted. The V and J genes are TRBV7-8 and TRBJ1-1; D is ambiguous. The sequence came from a woman aged 60-75 years with primary liver carcinoma and hepatitis B virus infection. The material sequenced was tumor-adjacent normal liver tissue. CDR3: CVSSLGRIGNTEAFF. Here the CDR3 DNA reads TGTGTCAGCAGCTTAGGCAGGATCGGGAACACTGAAGCTTTCTTT.